What follows are 21 T cell receptor beta chains derived from one specimen sequenced in a study of OX40 agonist ivuxolimab in advanced cancers. Repertoires were generated with immunoSEQ multiplex PCR, while TCRdb's copy carries only in-frame clones and drops some. The table lists tens of thousands of clones, roughly 89% of them singletons. The sample consisted of CD4+ or CD8+ T cells sorted from blood, taken in a trial of the OX40 agonist ivuxolimab. The receptor source for this set is an adult with an advanced solid tumor such as melanoma, head and neck, liver or kidney cancer.

This clone has a handful of counts. The chain couples TRBV7-9 to TRBJ1-1; no definite D call. The CDR3 totals 13 residues. Germline CDR1 SEHNR, CDR2 FQNEAQ (reference sequence). Trimming took 2 bases from V and 6 from J, leaving 10 bases between them. The CDR3 coding sequence is TGTGCCAGCAGCTTATTATTGACGGCTGAAGCTTTCTTT. The encoded protein is CASSLLLTAEAFF.

This clone was counted a few times. The gene calls are TRBV4-2 and TRBJ1-2; 9 bases are shared with TRBD1. Germline V gene data show CDR1 as LGHNA and CDR2 as YNFKEQ. This CDR3 contains 16 residues. After removal of 1 base from V and 3 bases from J, the junction contained 6 bases not matched to a gene. CDR3: CASSQGRTGVDYGYTF. CDR3 bases: TGTGCCAGCAGCCAAGGGAGGACAGGGGTGGACTATGGCTACACCTTC.

J is TRBJ2-3 and V is TRBV5-1; D is unclear. Trimming took off 0 bases at V and 1 base at J, with 9 bases between the two ends. Germline V gene lookup returns CDR1 SGHRS and CDR2 YFSETQ. There are 15 residues in the CDR3. CDR3: CASSLGPSGTDTQYF. The CDR3, as DNA: TGCGCCAGCAGCTTGGGTCCGAGCGGCACAGATACGCAGTATTTT.

This rearrangement joins TRBV7-9 to TRBJ2-5; 8 nucleotides line up with TRBD2. There are 15 residues in the CDR3. Germline assignment: CDR1 SEHNR and CDR2 FQNEAQ (reference sequence). Trimming at V came to 5 bases and at J to 0 bases, leaving 5 bases not matched to a gene. CDR3 residues: CASSPGLAYQETQYF. The CDR3 coding sequence is TGTGCCAGCAGCCCTGGACTAGCCTACCAAGAGACCCAGTACTTC.

This clone was counted a few times. This chain connects TRBV4-2 to TRBJ1-3, with D hard to call. Germline CDR1 reads LGHNA; CDR2 reads YNFKEQ. The CDR3 covers 15 residues. Deletions cut 0 bases from V and 3 bases from J, with 9 bases between. CDR3 loop: CASSQEQVHGNTIYF. For the CDR3, the DNA is TGTGCCAGCAGCCAAGAGCAGGTGCATGGAAACACCATATATTTT.

The chain links TRBV27 to TRBJ2-6; 8 bases line up with TRBD1. The CDR3 runs to 17 residues. The germline V gene encodes CDR1 MNHEY and CDR2 SMNVEV (reference sequence). Unmatched junction bases numbered 7, after V lost 5 bases and J lost 1 base. CDR3 protein: CASSPWTGQSGANVLTF. The CDR3 DNA sequence: TGTGCCAGCAGTCCCTGGACAGGGCAGTCTGGGGCCAACGTCCTGACTTTC.

This CDR3 reads CASSVGQSNYGYTF. The CDR3 nucleotides are TGTGCCAGCAGCGTAGGTCAGAGTAACTATGGCTACACCTTC. This sequence joins TRBV9 and TRBJ1-2; D is undetermined. Germline V gene data show CDR1 as SGDLS and CDR2 as YYNGEE. Trimming stripped 0 bases from V and 1 base from J, with 7 bases between. This CDR3 region has 14 residues.

The V call is TRBV18, the J call TRBJ1-2; D might be TRBD1 (6 bases). Trimming took off 3 bases at V and 7 bases at J, with 15 bases between the two ends. This CDR3 has 14 residues. Germline V CDR1 and CDR2: KGHSH, LQKENI. CDR3 loop: CASSPPLGGRGYTF. DNA for the CDR3: TGTGCCAGCTCACCCCCGTTAGGGGGTCGTGGCTACACCTTC.

This chain connects TRBV7-6 to TRBJ1-5; the D gene is possibly TRBD1 (5 bases). Germline V CDR1 and CDR2: SGHVS, FNYEAQ. The CDR3 contains 16 residues. V shed 2 bases and J shed 0 bases, with 11 bases lying between them. As DNA, the CDR3 is TGTGCCAGCAGCTTACAGGGCCGAAGTAGCAATCAGCCCCAGCATTTT. It specifies CASSLQGRSSNQPQHF.

The V call is TRBV18, the J call TRBJ2-2, with TRBD1 identical over 8 bases. There are 17 residues in the CDR3. The ends lost 3 bases at V and 4 bases at J; junction bases unmatched: 10. Per germline, CDR1 KGHSH and CDR2 LQKENI. Written as DNA, the CDR3 is TGTGCCAGCTCACCCCGAAATCGAACAGGGGGCACCGGGGAGCTGTTTTTT. The encoded protein is CASSPRNRTGGTGELFF.

The chain combines TRBV7-9 with TRBJ2-5; the D gene is possibly TRBD2 (5 bases). Germline V lookup: CDR1 SEHNR, CDR2 FQNEAQ (reference sequence). This CDR3 has 14 residues. V shed 3 bases and J shed 5 bases, with 13 bases lying between them. CDR3 loop: CASSFRGFRETQYF. The CDR3 DNA reads TGTGCCAGCAGCTTTAGAGGGTTTCGGGAGACCCAGTACTTC.

The chain couples TRBV9 to TRBJ2-7, with 10 bases that match TRBD1. Germline V gene lookup returns CDR1 SGDLS and CDR2 YYNGEE. The trim removed 3 bases at V and 5 bases at J, leaving 8 bases unmatched. The CDR3 runs 15 residues. CDR3 loop: CASSGPGTGVDEQYF. The CDR3 DNA follows: TGTGCCAGCAGCGGTCCCGGGACAGGGGTCGACGAGCAGTACTTC.

The CDR3 DNA reads as TGTGCCAGCAGCTTGTCCAGGGGTAACGAAAAACTGTTTTTT. This gives the protein CASSLSRGNEKLFF. This sequence joins TRBV5-4 and TRBJ1-4, with a possible D match to TRBD1 (6 bases). From germline, CDR1 is SGHNT and CDR2 YYREEE (reference sequence). The CDR3 sequence is 14 residues long. V lost 1 base to trimming and J lost 8 bases, with 12 bases between them.

The chain combines TRBV5-6 with TRBJ2-1; 9 bases map to TRBD2. CDR1 is SGHDT, CDR2 YYEEEE, per germline. Trimming cost V 2 bases and J 3 bases; bases outside gene matches: 3. The CDR3 spans 15 residues. CDR3 coding DNA: TGTGCCAGCAGCTTAATAGCGGGGGTCTACAATGAGCAGTTCTTC. As protein: CASSLIAGVYNEQFF.

The chain recombines TRBV5-6 with TRBJ2-7, with TRBD2 matching over 8 bases. Germline CDR1 SGHDT, CDR2 YYEEEE. CDR3 size: 14 residues. The trim removed 2 bases at V and 1 base at J, leaving 2 bases unmatched. The CDR3 coding sequence is TGTGCCAGCAGCTTCGGGGGGGTTTCCTACGAGCAGTACGTC. This gives the protein CASSFGGVSYEQYV.

This sequence joins TRBV5-1 and TRBJ2-7, with D possibly TRBD1 on 7 matching bases. There are 13 residues in the CDR3. The ends were cut back, 6 bases at V and 3 bases at J, with 13 bases in the middle. Per the germline V gene, CDR1 is SGHRS and CDR2 is YFSETQ. CDR3 sequence reads: CASNSGGSYEQYF. The CDR3 DNA reads as TGCGCCAGCAACTCAGGGGGGAGCTACGAGCAGTACTTC.

DNA for the CDR3: TGTGCCAGCAGACACAGGGGTTGGTCCTACAATGAGCAGTTCTTC. Amino acid sequence: CASRHRGWSYNEQFF. This rearrangement joins TRBV21-1 to TRBJ2-1; the D call in the table, TRBD1, was not verified against the DNA. TRBV21-1 is an annotated pseudogene. The CDR3 is 15 amino acids.

This clone was seen only a few times. J is TRBJ1-5 and V is TRBV10-3, with 8 bases fitting TRBD1. The J segment lost 3 bases and the V segment lost 5 bases, leaving 3 bases of the junction unmatched. Germline V lookup: CDR1 ENHRY, CDR2 SYGVKD. There are 14 residues in the CDR3. CDR3 sequence: CAISRQGNNQPQHF. In DNA, the CDR3 is TGTGCCATCAGTAGACAGGGGAACAATCAGCCCCAGCATTTT.

Only one count was recorded for this clone. V gene TRBV18 combines with J gene TRBJ1-2; the D gene is possibly TRBD1 (5 bases). Trimming pared 6 bases from V and 7 bases from J, leaving 15 bases between. Germline V gives CDR1 KGHSH, CDR2 LQKENI. The CDR3 is 13 amino acids. In DNA, the CDR3 is TGTGCCAGCTCCCAAGGGGTCGCAGGTGGCTACACCTTC. It is translated as CASSQGVAGGYTF.

The V and J genes are TRBV7-8 and TRBJ1-5; no clear D. CDR1 SGHVS and CDR2 FQNEAQ come from the germline V gene. The CDR3 totals 15 residues. Deletions cut 6 bases from V and 3 bases from J, with 15 bases between. The DNA of the CDR3 is TGTGCCAGCAGTGCCACGGGGTCCGCCAATCAGCCCCAGCATTTT. It specifies CASSATGSANQPQHF.

The chain's CDR3 is CASSQVPAGGLREGTQYF. The CDR3 DNA sequence: TGTGCCAGCAGCCAAGTTCCCGCGGGAGGCCTTAGGGAAGGTACGCAGTATTTT. The chain is built from TRBV14 and TRBJ2-3; 8 nucleotides agree with TRBD2. The trim removed 1 base at V and 8 bases at J, leaving 17 bases unmatched. Looked up from germline, CDR1 is SGHDN and CDR2 is FVKESK. The CDR3 loop spans 18 amino acids. Full variable domain (remainder filled in from reference TRBV14 and TRBJ2-3): EAGVTQFPSHSVIEKGQTVTLRCDPISGHDNLYWYRRVMGKEIKFLLHFVKESKQDESGMPNNRFLAERTGGTYSTLKVQPAELEDSGVYFCASSQVPAGGLREGTQYFGPGTRLTVL.